These 28 T cell receptor beta chains originate from one sample sequenced in a study of CD8+ T cells in alopecia areata. RNA was isolated and reverse transcribed to cDNA, the sequencing template. The assay was immunoSEQ multiplex PCR, and TCRdb's table has in-frame clones only and misses some. The sample has approximately 150,000 clones, 55% seen once. The sequenced sample consisted of CD4+ T cells sorted from blood. These TCRs come from a human donor in good health.

V usage is TRBV29-1 and J usage is TRBJ2-1; 14 bases line up with TRBD2. The junction had 1 base not matched to a gene; V was cut back by 7 bases and J by 8 bases. Germline lookup yields CDR1 SQVTM and CDR2 ANQGSEA. The CDR3 consists of 12 residues. CDR3: CSATSGRDEQFF. The CDR3 coding sequence is TGCAGCGCGACTAGCGGGAGGGATGAGCAGTTCTTC.

On this clone itself: This same CDR3 is encoded by further DNA sequences in the sample. This chain uses TRBV12-5 with TRBJ1-5; 10 positions match TRBD1. CDR3 length: 17 amino acids. With V trimmed by 6 bases and J by 7 bases, 15 bases remained unmatched. The germline V gene has CDR1 LGHNT and CDR2 FRNRAP. The CDR3 nucleotides read TGTGCTAGTGGACCCCGCTCACCGGGACAGGGGATACAGCCCCAGCATTTT. Translating gives CASGPRSPGQGIQPQHF.

As to this clone: Other DNA sequences from this sample encode an identical CDR3 as well. The chain uses TRBV29-1 and TRBJ2-5, with 8 nucleotides matching TRBD1. CDR3 size: 11 residues. The V gene's germline CDR1 is SQVTM and CDR2 ANQGSEA. The trim removed 6 bases at V and 5 bases at J, leaving 2 bases unmatched. The DNA for the CDR3 is TGCAGCGTCAGGACAGGGGAGACCCAGTACTTC. Translating it yields CSVRTGETQYF.

The rearrangement uses TRBV19 and TRBJ1-1; D is unclear. The V gene's germline CDR1 is LNHDA and CDR2 SQIVND (reference sequence). The CDR3 extends over 13 amino acids. V shed 5 bases and J shed 1 base, with 8 bases lying between them. The CDR3 coding sequence is TGTGCCAGTAGTCGGGTTCCGAACACTGAAGCTTTCTTT. This encodes CASSRVPNTEAFF.

The chain carries TRBV7-9 and TRBJ2-1; D possibly corresponds to TRBD1 (6 bases). Per the germline V gene, CDR1 is SEHNR and CDR2 is FQNEAQ (reference sequence). There are 17 residues in the CDR3. The V and J ends lost 1 base and 5 bases respectively, with 18 bases between them. The DNA of the CDR3 is TGTGCCAGCAGCTTAGGTGGCGGCAGGGGATTGCACAATGAGCAGTTCTTC. This codes for CASSLGGGRGLHNEQFF.

The CDR3 DNA reads TGTGCCTGGAAAAGCGGAGGCTACAATGAGCAGTTCTTC. Translated, it gives CAWKSGGYNEQFF. The chain uses TRBV30 and TRBJ2-1; TRBD2 might be the D (5 bases). V was pared by 4 bases and J by 3 bases, with 10 bases between. Germline CDR1 GTSNPN, CDR2 SVGIG (reference sequence). CDR3 length equals 13 residues.

V gene TRBV28 combines with J gene TRBJ2-5; D gene ambiguous. With 3 bases removed from V and 0 bases from J, the gap between germline ends came to 8 bases. The CDR3 is 14 amino acids. Germline values: CDR1 MDHEN, CDR2 SYDVKM. Here the CDR3 reads CASSFNRNQETQYF. CDR3 nucleotide sequence: TGTGCCAGCAGTTTCAACCGAAACCAAGAGACCCAGTACTTC.

This clone was picked up a small number of times. As DNA, the CDR3 is TGTGCCAGCAGGCGACTTGGGGGCACTGAAGCTTTCTTT. This sequence encodes CASRRLGGTEAFF. V and J are TRBV6-5 and TRBJ1-1; a possible D gene is TRBD1 (5 bases). The germline gives CDR1 MNHEY, CDR2 SVGAGI. This CDR3 is built from 13 residues. V lost 6 bases and J lost 4, with 12 bases in between.

This chain joins TRBV20-1 and TRBJ1-5; TRBD1 is a possible D gene (5 bases). Trimming shortened V by 1 base and J by 11 bases, and 9 bases separated the two germline ends. The germline CDR1 and CDR2 sequences are DFQATT and SNEGSKA (reference sequence). This CDR3 is built from 11 residues. CDR3 bases: TGCAGTGCTAGAGTCGGGGGGACCCAGCATTTT. Translated, it gives CSARVGGTQHF.

This chain joins TRBV29-1 and TRBJ1-4; D ambiguous. V lost 5 bases and J 3 bases, leaving 10 bases between the germline ends. This CDR3 region has 13 residues. Germline-derived CDR1 and CDR2 are SQVTM and ANQGSEA. The CDR3 sequence: CSVRVLANEKLFF. In nucleotides, the CDR3 is TGCAGCGTTCGGGTGCTGGCTAATGAAAAACTGTTTTTT.

The gene calls are TRBV30 and TRBJ1-1, with 7 bases fitting TRBD1. Trimming at V came to 1 base and at J to 12 bases, leaving 11 bases not matched to a gene. The CDR3 covers 13 residues. Germline loops: CDR1 GTSNPN, CDR2 SVGIG (reference sequence). The CDR3 reads CAWSDPDRRTPFF. The CDR3 nucleotides are TGTGCCTGGAGTGACCCGGACAGGAGGACTCCTTTCTTT.

This clone was counted between two and nine times. The chain employs TRBV28 and TRBJ2-3; 10 bases match TRBD2. The germline gives CDR1 MDHEN, CDR2 SYDVKM. The CDR3 is 14 amino acids. The trim removed 9 bases at V and 3 bases at J, leaving 6 bases unmatched. The chain's CDR3 is CASIAGGGTDTQYF. In nucleotides, the CDR3 is TGTGCCAGTATAGCGGGAGGAGGGACAGATACGCAGTATTTT.

The CDR3 loop reads CASSLAGRTLNQPQHF. The CDR3 DNA sequence: TGTGCCAGCAGCTTGGCAGGGAGGACATTAAATCAGCCCCAGCATTTT. The chain couples TRBV5-6 to TRBJ1-5, with D perhaps TRBD1 (5 bases). This CDR3 is 16 amino acids long. Germline V CDR1 and CDR2: SGHDT, YYEEEE. V lost 0 bases to trimming and J lost 4 bases, with 14 bases between them.

The rearrangement links TRBV29-1 to TRBJ2-7; 16 bases line up with TRBD2. V dropped 7 bases and J dropped 6; count of bases not matched to a gene: 12. CDR3 length: 16 residues. Looked up from germline, CDR1 is SQVTM and CDR2 is ANQGSEA. The CDR3: CSADPGTSGRASEQYF. CDR3 bases: TGCAGCGCCGATCCCGGGACTAGCGGGAGGGCCAGCGAGCAGTACTTC.

The V and J genes are TRBV29-1 and TRBJ2-1; 8 positions agree with TRBD2. J was trimmed by 7 bases and V by 7 bases; bases with no gene match: 12. Germline V gene sequence: CDR1 SQVTM, CDR2 ANQGSEA. The CDR3 extends over 14 amino acids. For the CDR3, the DNA is TGCAGCGCCCAGAGCGGGAGTAGCGTAAATGAGCAGTTCTTC. This codes for CSAQSGSSVNEQFF.

The chain links TRBV5-6 to TRBJ1-1; D remains ambiguous. Germline CDR1 SGHDT, CDR2 YYEEEE. The CDR3 covers 12 residues. With 2 bases removed from V and 11 bases from J, the gap between germline ends came to 13 bases. The CDR3 protein is CASSFEARWAFF. In DNA, the CDR3 is TGTGCCAGCAGCTTCGAGGCCCGTTGGGCTTTCTTT. Based on the CDR3 plus reference TRBV5-6 and TRBJ1-1, the full variable domain is DAGVTQSPTHLIKTRGQQVTLRCSPKSGHDTVSWYQQALGQGPQFIFQYYEEEERQRGNFPDRFSGHQFPNYSSELNVNALLLGDSALYLCASSFEARWAFFGQGTRLTVV.

The chain uses TRBV30 and TRBJ2-7, with a possible D match to TRBD1 (6 bases). The germline V gene encodes CDR1 GTSNPN and CDR2 SVGIG (reference sequence). With 1 base removed from V and 6 bases from J, the gap between germline ends came to 13 bases. The CDR3 sequence is 13 residues long. CDR3 residues: CAWSGQVSGEQYF. In DNA, the CDR3 is TGTGCCTGGAGTGGACAGGTTTCGGGCGAGCAGTACTTC.

The V and J genes are TRBV6-6 and TRBJ2-7; no clear D gene. This CDR3 is 12 amino acids long. The V gene's germline CDR1 is MNHNY and CDR2 SVGAGI (reference sequence). The ends were cut back, 5 bases at V and 4 bases at J, with 9 bases in the middle. The CDR3 sequence is CASSDRPYEQYF. CDR3 DNA sequence: TGTGCCAGCAGTGATAGACCTTACGAGCAGTACTTC.

The chain combines TRBV5-4 with TRBJ2-7; 7 bases align to TRBD1. V gave up 4 bases and J gave up 5 bases; unmatched junction bases: 12. Germline V gene lookup returns CDR1 SGHNT and CDR2 YYREEE (reference sequence). This CDR3 contains 15 residues. The CDR3: CASSTIDRAANEQYF. In DNA form, the CDR3 reads TGTGCCAGCAGCACTATTGACAGGGCGGCAAACGAGCAGTACTTC.

The chain employs TRBV30 and TRBJ2-7, with 10 bases that match TRBD2. Unmatched junction bases numbered 16, after V lost 2 bases and J lost 3 bases. Germline lookup yields CDR1 GTSNPN and CDR2 SVGIG (reference sequence). CDR3 size: 18 residues. This CDR3 reads CAWSPRGSGRTRNYEQYF. The CDR3 DNA reads as TGTGCCTGGAGTCCTCGGGGTAGCGGGAGGACTCGTAACTACGAGCAGTACTTC.

This chain uses TRBV7-6 with TRBJ1-5; TRBD1 matches 7 bases. CDR1 and CDR2 (germline): SGHVS, FNYEAQ. Germline trimming cut 5 bases from V and 3 bases from J; bases unmatched to any gene: 10. The CDR3 extends over 16 amino acids. The CDR3 DNA sequence: TGTGCCAGCAGCAACCACCCACAGGGGAACAATCAGCCCCAGCATTTT. It codes for CASSNHPQGNNQPQHF.

The genes are TRBV5-4 and TRBJ2-7; D remains ambiguous. V gave up 0 bases and J gave up 7 bases, with 5 bases separating them. Looked up from germline, CDR1 is SGHNT and CDR2 is YYREEE (reference sequence). CDR3 length: 11 residues. The CDR3 nucleotides read TGTGCCAGCAGCTTGGAGGAGGAGCAGTACTTC. The encoded protein is CASSLEEEQYF.

V is TRBV7-8 and J is TRBJ2-7, with D possibly matching TRBD2 (6 bases). Trimming removed 5 bases from V and 0 bases from J, with 17 bases in between. Germline CDR1 and CDR2: SGHVS and FQNEAQ. The CDR3 loop spans 16 amino acids. The CDR3 DNA sequence: TGTGCCAGCAGCCCAAGGGGACTGCAAAGCTCCTACGAGCAGTACTTC. The encoded protein is CASSPRGLQSSYEQYF.

V usage is TRBV7-8 and J usage is TRBJ2-7; 8 nucleotides match TRBD1. Trimming cost V 5 bases and J 3 bases; bases outside gene matches: 6. Germline V gives CDR1 SGHVS, CDR2 FQNEAQ. This CDR3 has 14 amino acids. The DNA for the CDR3 is TGTGCCAGCAGCCCGCGGACAGGGAACTACGAGCAGTACTTC. This gives the protein CASSPRTGNYEQYF.

This clone appeared a few times. CDR3 loop: CAWSVRWGYNEQFF. As DNA, the CDR3 is TGTGCCTGGAGTGTACGTTGGGGCTACAATGAGCAGTTCTTC. The chain links TRBV30 to TRBJ2-1; D call uncertain. This CDR3 is 14 amino acids long. In germline, CDR1 is GTSNPN, CDR2 SVGIG (reference sequence). Trimming stripped 0 bases from V and 3 bases from J, with 9 bases between.

The gene calls are TRBV28 and TRBJ2-3, with TRBD2 identical over 14 bases. The V and J ends lost 3 bases and 1 base, in that order; junction bases with no gene match: 3. The CDR3 is 17 residues long. Germline V gene data show CDR1 as MDHEN and CDR2 as SYDVKM. CDR3 sequence: CASSFRGLAGGTDTQYF. Here the CDR3 DNA reads TGTGCCAGCAGTTTTAGGGGACTAGCGGGGGGCACAGATACGCAGTATTTT.

The table lists this clone with many counts. In the same sample, other DNA sequences code for this CDR3. The genes are TRBV29-1 and TRBJ2-3; no reliable D call. The germline CDR1 and CDR2 sequences are SQVTM and ANQGSEA. This CDR3 spans 10 amino acids. The V gene lost 6 bases and the J gene lost 3 bases, with 4 bases spanning the gap. CDR3 protein: CSVGTDTQYF. Here the CDR3 DNA reads TGCAGCGTAGGGACAGATACGCAGTATTTT.

J is TRBJ2-7 and V is TRBV7-9; D remains ambiguous. Germline lookup yields CDR1 SEHNR and CDR2 FQNEAQ (reference sequence). V gave up 2 bases and J gave up 5 bases, with 13 bases separating them. This CDR3 is 14 amino acids long. CDR3 sequence reads: CASSLFSRGHEQYF. The CDR3 coding sequence is TGTGCCAGCAGCTTATTCAGCAGAGGACACGAGCAGTACTTC.